The 9 T cell receptor beta chains listed next were all sequenced from one sample in a study of T cell clusters in autoimmune cytopenias. TRB rearrangements were amplified by touch-down multiplex PCR with mixed TRB-A/B primers. TCRdb re-called the multiplex PCR reads and gives one entry per CDR3 protein, without DNA. Across roughly 2,000 distinct CDR3 sequences, the top ten clones capture approximately 51% of the sample. TRB was amplified from approximately 250 ng of peripheral blood genomic DNA per sample. Material: peripheral blood. All receptors come from a human donor with an autoimmune cytopenia or autoimmune hepatitis (not recorded which).

This clonotype registers medium-sized by frequency. The CDR3 reads CASMSGGGTFF. This chain uses TRBV12-3 or TRBV12-4 with TRBJ1-1; checking the TCRdb D call of TRBD1 is not possible without DNA. The CDR3 is made up of 11 amino acids.

The chain couples TRBV24-1 to TRBJ2-2; TCRdb lists TRBD1, though no DNA is available to test this call. Per the germline V gene, CDR1 is KGHDR and CDR2 is SFDVKD. The CDR3 sequence is 15 residues long. The CDR3 here is CATSDPGAITGELFF.

By frequency, this clonotype is medium-sized. CDR3 region: CASSARVGANVLTF. The gene calls are TRBV6-1 and TRBJ2-6; no DNA is available, so the TRBD2 call from TCRdb remains unchecked. This CDR3 is built from 14 residues. Germline V gives CDR1 MNHNS, CDR2 SASEGT.

In terms of frequency, this clonotype is medium-sized. This chain connects TRBV19 to TRBJ2-2; absent DNA, TCRdb's TRBD1 call cannot be checked. The germline V gene encodes CDR1 LNHDA and CDR2 SQIVND (reference sequence). The CDR3 is 14 amino acids. The chain's CDR3 is CASNFDRLSGELFF. Full variable domain (outside the CDR3, taken from reference TRBV19 and TRBJ2-2): DGGITQSPKYLFRKEGQNVTLSCEQNLNHDAMYWYRQDPGQGLRLIYYSQIVNDFQKGDIAEGYSVSREKKESFPLTVTSAQKNPTAFYLCASNFDRLSGELFFGEGSRLTVL.

V is TRBV5-8 and J is TRBJ1-1; checking the TCRdb D call of TRBD1 is not possible without DNA. This CDR3 region has 12 residues. CDR1 and CDR2 from the germline V gene are SGHTS and YDEGEE. CDR3 region: CASSRSDRAAFF.

This clonotype registers hyperexpanded by frequency. The rearrangement links TRBV30 to TRBJ1-2. CDR3 size: 13 residues. CDR1 GTSNPN and CDR2 SVGIG come from the germline V gene (reference sequence). The CDR3 loop is CAWSVRQSYGYTF.

By frequency, this clonotype is medium-sized. Here the CDR3 reads CASSFFGSDDEQFF. The gene calls are TRBV5-5 and TRBJ2-1. The length of the CDR3 is 14 residues. Germline V gene lookup returns CDR1 SGHKS and CDR2 YYEKEE (reference sequence).

By frequency, this clonotype registers medium-sized (0.01 to 0.1%). This chain connects TRBV19 to TRBJ2-1; TCRdb outputs TRBD2, but without DNA this stays unchecked. This CDR3 spans 16 amino acids. CDR1 and CDR2 from the germline V gene are LNHDA and SQIVND (reference sequence). This chain's CDR3 is CASSVNPSGRADEQFF.

This chain links TRBV6-5 with TRBJ2-4. The CDR3 sequence is 16 residues long. CDR1 is MNHEY and CDR2 is SVGAGI in the germline V gene. The CDR3 sequence is CASSKGIPLAKNIQYF.